The T cell receptor (beta chain) described here comes from a study of blood T cell repertoires in COVID-19 (TCRdb year 2020). As for the study more broadly: ImmuneRACE Cohort 3 recovered participants were defined by two consecutive negative NP/OP PCR tests, healthcare professional clearance, or symptom resolution. Samples from collaborators originated in the United States, Italy and Spain and spanned both the acute and convalescent phases of COVID-19. Deeply sampled blood TCRbeta repertoires from subjects exposed to, actively infected with, or recovered from COVID-19 were included in the dataset. HLA class I and class II types, where available, came from metadata supplied by the sample provider rather than from assay-based typing. The prospective study material was composed of cDNA or gDNA derived from T cells, B-cell-depleted T cells, or PBMCs. The repertoires were made available in a free public database intended to serve as a resource for research on the immune response to SARS-CoV-2. Samples came from the ongoing ImmuneRACE study (first 160 participants) plus 1,254 subjects from 6 global collaborators. Nearly every sample came with metadata listing a de-identified subject ID, COVID-19 status, age in years and sex.

Note on this clone: Its binding antigen is unknown. Nothing much larger sits one base from this clone, and base qualities are not available.

Participants in the prospective study were aged roughly 18 to 100 years, lived in 24 United States geographic areas, and enrolled through a virtual design. In the prospective study, participants were assigned to cohorts based on the clinical history participants reported in a screening survey and a study questionnaire. Mobile phlebotomists in the prospective study collected whole blood, serum and a nasopharyngeal or oropharyngeal swab from every participant. Participants in the prospective study had the option to provide additional blood draws and questionnaires over a roughly two-month period. Blood samples from the prospective study were shipped frozen or at room temperature prior to DNA extraction. What the research found in general, with its limitations: The quantity of clinical and demographic metadata differed by source and by participant and was supplied without curation.

V is cut back by 0 bases and J by 9 bases, with 14 bases in the junction unmatched. CDR3 length: 17 amino acids, cysteine to phenylalanine. Only the CDR3 part of the read is kept: 51 bases, read in frame from the first base. The germline V gene gives CDR1 as LGHNA and CDR2 as YNFKEQ. The immunoSEQ Assay, a bias-controlled multiplex PCR, was used to amplify TCRbeta CDR3 regions from genomic DNA. As for how the authors treated the data: The number of nucleated cells in each sample was estimated from the amplification of reference gene primers within the assay. To quantify the absolute abundance of each unique TCRbeta CDR3 rearrangement, sequence reads were collapsed and filtered. For each sample, productive Simpson clonality was calculated as the square root of Simpson's diversity index across productive rearrangements. In its TCRdb copy, this immuneACCESS table keeps in-frame sequences only and misses some clones. Where compared with another copy, unresolved V genes explain less than half of these, and the others have no known cause. Clone size and the V and J calls come from that table; the DNA yielded D and trimming. The sample table lists roughly 210,000 clones, around 87% of them with a count of one. The top ten constitute 7% to 7.5% of the sample.

Sequenced: PBMCs or T cells enriched from blood (not recorded which). This chain is built from TRBV4-2 and TRBJ2-3; 8 junctional bases match TRBD1. This clonotype was sampled from a man aged 25-45 years in a cohort exposed to, infected with or recovered from COVID-19 (not recorded which). This receptor carries the CDR3 CASSQDETGARVGTQYF. The DNA sequence is as follows: TGTGCCAGCAGCCAAGATGAGACAGGGGCCCGAGTCGGCACGCAGTATTTT.